A selection of T cell receptor beta chains follows, all from one sample in a study of vaccination and CD4 T cells after COVID-19. TCRdb called the PCR reads again in MiXCR, with one record for every CDR3 protein. The sample yields about 25,000 distinct CDR3 sequences, 45% to 50% seen once. These receptors have no identified antigens. The specimen was CD4+ T cells from blood, cultured in vitro. The receptors were sampled from a human donor who had recovered from COVID-19. Both conserved end residues are part of each CDR3. The D gene is left open where the match is weak. Clone size is not always given. Where it is, it says once, few, many or a class for expanded clones.

TRBV7-9,16,TRBJ2-7,-,TRBD2,CASSLRTSGGPGEQYF
TRBV6-1,16,TRBJ2-7,-,-,CASSGKDVDLNYEQYF
TRBV6-5,15,TRBJ2-1,few,TRBD2,CASSYRLAEHNEQFF
TRBV7-6,14,TRBJ2-2,-,-,CASSSSTSGGELFF
TRBV7-8,15,TRBJ1-2,-,-,CASSPREGFNYGYTF
TRBV10-3,16,TRBJ2-1,-,-,CAIMGVKAGSYNEQFF
TRBV2,13,TRBJ2-7,-,-,CASSEDGEYEQYF
TRBV18,13,TRBJ2-2,-,TRBD2,CASLTGGTGELFF
TRBV6-5,15,TRBJ1-3,few,-,CASSYSGMSGNTIYF
TRBV24-1,17,TRBJ1-5,few,TRBD1,CATSDPAGGGGGQPQHF
TRBV6-1,13,TRBJ2-7,few,TRBD1,CASTSGGGYEQYF
TRBV7-2,15,TRBJ1-6,few,TRBD1,CASSPRTGGNSPLHF
TRBV7-2,13,TRBJ1-3,few,-,CASSLGGGDTIYF
TRBV2,14,TRBJ1-5,-,TRBD1,CASSTTGAGQPQHF
TRBV20-1,15,TRBJ2-7,-,-,CSATRWGRLGYEQYF
TRBV20-1,13,TRBJ1-3,-,TRBD1,CSAPDRGVNTIYF
TRBV20-1,18,TRBJ2-5,-,TRBD2,CSARIRLAGERVQETQYF
TRBV7-2,16,TRBJ1-6,few,TRBD1,CASSPSPGTGNSPLHF
TRBV6-2/TRBV6-3,16,TRBJ2-3,few,TRBD1,CASSYSRQGSTDTQYF
TRBV24-1,14,TRBJ1-2,-,TRBD1,CATSDSRQGESYTF
TRBV2,13,TRBJ1-2,-,TRBD1,CATGTGVNYGYTF
TRBV6-1,16,TRBJ1-2,few,-,CASIAGQGVGVYGYTF
TRBV2,11,TRBJ1-1,few,-,CASSYWDEAFF
TRBV28,13,TRBJ1-5,few,TRBD1,CATHRQGDQPQHF
TRBV6-1,13,TRBJ1-5,-,-,CASTNNRNQPQHF
TRBV2,14,TRBJ2-1,few,TRBD2,CASSTSGGDNEQFF
TRBV6-1,15,TRBJ1-5,-,-,CASSEAVFIGQPQHF
TRBV5-4,16,TRBJ2-2,-,TRBD1,CASSHWGQINIGELFF
TRBV6-5,18,TRBJ1-6,-,TRBD1,CASSYTYSQGAGNSPLHF
TRBV5-1,17,TRBJ2-1,-,TRBD2,CASSLALAGSPYGEQFF
TRBV4-3,16,TRBJ2-6,-,-,CASSEGHSSGANVLTF
TRBV2,15,TRBJ2-1,-,TRBD2,CASSEGLAGYNEQFF
TRBV28,14,TRBJ2-7,-,-,CASSLNGPFREQYF
TRBV6-1,12,TRBJ1-1,few,-,CASIRGNTEAFF
TRBV19,19,TRBJ2-1,-,-,CASSISRLVGESSYNEQFF
TRBV19,14,TRBJ1-2,few,TRBD1,CASSVGTGNYGYTF
TRBV28,18,TRBJ2-2,few,TRBD2,CASSSEASGSHNTGELFF
TRBV7-9,16,TRBJ1-1,-,-,CASSPRGGLVNAEAFF
TRBV20-1,20,TRBJ2-1,-,TRBD2,CSARATPGTSGRYYYNEQFF
TRBV6-1,18,TRBJ2-3,few,TRBD2,CASNPLGSAGGSTDTQYF
TRBV20-1,16,TRBJ2-1,few,TRBD1,CSARRQGTSSYNEQFF
TRBV7-8,14,TRBJ2-5,medium-sized,-,CASSLRRRGETQYF